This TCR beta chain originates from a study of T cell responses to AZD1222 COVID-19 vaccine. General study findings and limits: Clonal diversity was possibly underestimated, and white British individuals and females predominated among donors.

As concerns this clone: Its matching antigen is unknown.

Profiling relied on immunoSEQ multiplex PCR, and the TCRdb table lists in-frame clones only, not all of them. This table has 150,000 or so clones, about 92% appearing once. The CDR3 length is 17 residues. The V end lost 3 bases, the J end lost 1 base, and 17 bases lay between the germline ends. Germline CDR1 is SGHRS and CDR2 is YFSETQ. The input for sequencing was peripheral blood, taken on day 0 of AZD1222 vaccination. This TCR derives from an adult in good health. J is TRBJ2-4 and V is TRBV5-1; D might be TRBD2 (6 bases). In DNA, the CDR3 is TGCGCCAGCAGCTGGAGGGGTGGTGGCGGGGCCAAAAACATTCAGTACTTC. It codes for CASSWRGGGGAKNIQYF.